This entry features one T cell receptor beta chain sequence. TCRdb keeps only in-frame clones here, not all; method: immunoSEQ multiplex PCR. The table has some 270,000 clones, roughly 84% seen once. This record belongs to a study of blood T cell repertoires in COVID-19. V shed 6 bases and J shed 11 bases, with 14 bases lying between them. CDR3 length: 12 amino acids. The chain links TRBV12-3 or TRBV12-4 to TRBJ1-5; D unresolved. The sample taken for sequencing was PBMCs or T cells enriched from blood (not recorded which). The TCR comes from a man aged 45-60 years who had recovered from COVID-19. The CDR3 loop reads CASSYGGRAQHF. The CDR3 bases are TGTGCCAGCAGCTACGGCGGGCGGGCCCAGCATTTT.